A single sample is the source of the 16 T cell receptor beta chains below, sequenced in a study of human T cells and chemical hapten exposure. As for time point: patch test 2, 6 weeks after DPC sensitization. Noted treatment: therapeutic diphenylcyclopropenone sensitization with weekly scalp DPC. TCRdb redid the calling of the RACE reads with MiXCR, one entry per CDR3 protein. This sample yields under 450,000 distinct CDR3 sequences, of which under 6.5% are seen a single time; around 6.1% belongs to the top ten. Sample: whole blood, taken in connection with sensitization to the hapten diphenylcyclopropenone (DPC). The receptors stem from a woman in her late teens or twenties with alopecia areata. Some clones in this sample may be carry-over from other donors' samples.

This clonotype was seen more than once but under ten times. This chain uses TRBV7-9 with TRBJ2-7, with D unresolved. V dropped 0 bases and J dropped 6 bases, with 9 bases sitting between them. CDR3 length: 13 residues. Germline V gives CDR1 SEHNR, CDR2 FQNEAQ (reference sequence). CDR3 bases: TGTGCCAGCAGCTTAGCGCGGACCGGCGAGCAGTACTTC. Amino acids: CASSLARTGEQYF.

With regard to this clonotype: At one boundary the junction diverges from the germline segment, which might be a read error. The genes are TRBV6-5 and TRBJ1-1; TRBD1 might be the D (5 bases). Germline V lookup: CDR1 MNHEY, CDR2 SVGAGI. This CDR3 contains 12 residues. Here the CDR3 DNA reads TGTGACAGCAGTTACGGGGGGACTGAAGCTTTCTTT. Amino acid sequence: CDSSYGGTEAFF.

This clonotype showed up just a few times. The chain is built from TRBV2 and TRBJ1-1; unclear D gene. The CDR3 contains 13 residues. Germline values: CDR1 SNHLY, CDR2 FYNNEI. With 2 bases removed from V and 5 bases from J, the gap between germline ends came to 9 bases. The CDR3 DNA follows: TGTGCCAGCAGTGAACAGCTAGGGACTGAAGCTTTCTTT. It is translated as CASSEQLGTEAFF.

This clonotype has ten or more counts. The CDR3 nucleotides are TGTGCCAGCACCATAGGACAGGGGAATGAAAAACTGTTTTTT. The encoded protein is CASTIGQGNEKLFF. This chain connects TRBV7-6 to TRBJ1-4, with 9 bases matching TRBD1. The J segment lost 5 bases and the V segment lost 7 bases, leaving 5 bases of the junction unmatched. Looked up from germline, CDR1 is SGHVS and CDR2 is FNYEAQ. This CDR3 comprises 14 residues. Combining the CDR3 with reference TRBV7-6 and TRBJ1-4 gives the whole variable domain GAGVSQSPRYKVTKRGQDVALRCDPISGHVSLYWYRQALGQGPEFLTYFNYEAQQDKSGLPNDRFSAERPEGSISTLTIQRTEQRDSAMYRCASTIGQGNEKLFFGSGTQLSVL.

This clonotype appeared many times. The rearrangement joins TRBV4-2 to TRBJ1-6, with D unclear. Germline CDR1 reads LGHNA; CDR2 reads YNFKEQ. The CDR3 spans 17 residues. V lost 4 bases, J lost 6 bases, and 19 bases lay in between. The CDR3: CASSLNPAGTRNSPLHF. The CDR3 coding sequence is TGTGCCAGCAGCCTTAACCCTGCAGGAACCCGTAATTCACCCCTCCACTTT.

This clonotype was seen at least ten times. The chain carries TRBV3-1 and TRBJ1-2; a possible D gene is TRBD1 (6 bases). The CDR3 loop spans 14 amino acids. Trimming stripped 8 bases from V and 6 bases from J, with 19 bases between. The germline CDR1 and CDR2 sequences are LGHDT and YNNKEL (reference sequence). CDR3 amino acids: CASGSLDSIDGYTF. In DNA form, the CDR3 reads TGTGCCAGCGGCTCGCTGGACAGCATCGATGGCTACACCTTC.

This chain uses TRBV7-6 with TRBJ2-7; the match to TRBD2 covers 10 bases. Germline trimming cut 4 bases from V and 3 bases from J; bases unmatched to any gene: 3. The CDR3 covers 14 residues. The germline CDR1 and CDR2 sequences are SGHVS and FNYEAQ. The CDR3 bases are TGTGCCAGCAGCTCCCTAGCGGGGGACTACGAGCAGTACTTC. Translated, it gives CASSSLAGDYEQYF.

This clonotype was detected only a few times. CDR3 DNA sequence: TGTGCCAGCAGCCCACCGACCTTGGGGGATACGCAGTATTTT. It yields the protein CASSPPTLGDTQYF. The chain employs TRBV11-1 and TRBJ2-3; D unclear. There are 14 residues in the CDR3. Germline V gene lookup returns CDR1 SGHAT and CDR2 FQDESV (reference sequence). With 5 bases removed from V and 6 bases from J, the gap between germline ends came to 15 bases.

This clonotype was picked up many times. The rearrangement links TRBV12-3 or TRBV12-4 to TRBJ1-1, with 7 bases identical to TRBD1. V lost 3 bases to trimming and J lost 10 bases; unmatched junction nucleotides: 11. CDR3 length: 14 amino acids. CDR3 loop: CASSFQIGQGGAFF. The DNA of the CDR3 is TGTGCCAGCAGTTTCCAGATTGGGCAGGGGGGAGCTTTCTTT.

CDR3 sequence: CSARRGGGTYEQYF. In DNA, the CDR3 is TGCAGTGCTCGTAGGGGCGGGGGGACCTACGAGCAGTACTTC. This chain joins TRBV20-1 and TRBJ2-7, with 8 bases fitting TRBD2. This CDR3 spans 14 amino acids. Germline-derived CDR1 and CDR2 are DFQATT and SNEGSKA (reference sequence). With 5 bases clipped from V and 2 bases from J, the junction kept 8 bases outside the gene matches.

The chain uses TRBV19 and TRBJ2-3, with D perhaps TRBD1 or TRBD2 (5 bases each). Germline V CDR1 and CDR2: LNHDA, SQIVND (reference sequence). V gave up 3 bases and J gave up 4 bases, with 8 bases separating them. This CDR3 contains 13 residues. CDR3 DNA sequence: TGTGCCAGTAGTATGGGACCTCCAGATACGCAGTATTTT. Amino acids: CASSMGPPDTQYF.

Only a few counts were recorded for this clonotype. The rearrangement links TRBV7-3 to TRBJ2-7; 10 positions match TRBD1. CDR3 length: 15 residues. Unmatched junction bases numbered 7, after V lost 4 bases and J lost 4 bases. The germline gives CDR1 SGHTA, CDR2 FQGTGA. CDR3 residues: CASSSGQGRTYEQYF. The CDR3 nucleotides read TGTGCCAGCAGCTCGGGACAGGGGAGAACGTACGAGCAGTACTTC.

The chain has TRBV3-1 and TRBJ2-7, with TRBD2 matching over 14 bases. Per the germline V gene, CDR1 is LGHDT and CDR2 is YNNKEL (reference sequence). This CDR3 contains 17 residues. V was pared by 4 bases and J by 5 bases, with 10 bases of the junction left unmatched. The CDR3 spells CASSLYRLAGGQDEQYF. The CDR3 DNA reads TGTGCCAGCAGCCTTTACCGACTAGCGGGGGGGCAAGACGAGCAGTACTTC.

This clonotype has at least ten counts. The rearrangement links TRBV10-3 to TRBJ2-3, with D perhaps TRBD1 (5 bases). Per germline, CDR1 ENHRY and CDR2 SYGVKD. The CDR3 consists of 13 residues. The ends were cut back, 3 bases at V and 8 bases at J, with 12 bases in the middle. CDR3 sequence (DNA): TGTGCCATCAGTGACGGACAAGCCACTACGCAGTATTTT. Amino acids: CAISDGQATTQYF.

The chain has TRBV4-3 and TRBJ1-2; D is perhaps TRBD1 (6 bases). V gave up 0 bases and J gave up 5 bases, with 16 bases separating them. Germline CDR1 is LGHNA and CDR2 is YSLEER. This CDR3 region has 16 residues. The CDR3 bases are TGCGCCAGCAGCCAAGATGTAAACGGGGGCTGGTATGGCTACACCTTC. It translates to CASSQDVNGGWYGYTF.

There are a few counts of this clonotype. The V gene is TRBV3-1, the J gene TRBJ2-2; D unclear. There are 15 residues in the CDR3. Germline CDR1 and CDR2: LGHDT and YNNKEL (reference sequence). The V and J ends lost 1 base and 3 bases respectively, with 9 bases between them. CDR3 residues: CASSQVIGYTGELFF. Written as DNA, the CDR3 is TGTGCCAGCAGCCAAGTGATCGGATACACCGGGGAGCTGTTTTTT.